These T cell receptor beta chains were read from a single sample in a study of T-cell memory formation after mild COVID-19. TCRdb analysed the 5' RACE reads with MiXCR anew, one entry per CDR3 protein. The data contain approximately 580,000 distinct CDR3 sequences, roughly 22% of them singletons. What was sequenced was PBMCs or a T cell subset sorted from them (not recorded which). The origin of the receptors is an adult woman who had mild COVID-19 (a few samples of this study predate the infection). Cell type and time point are not known. Both conserved end residues are part of each CDR3. Fields, in order: J gene, clone size, V gene, D gene, CDR3 protein, CDR3 DNA. A D gene is named only where the DNA matches it firmly. Expanded clones are given a class, and other clones once, few, many or no size at all.

J gene: TRBJ1-6
clone size: once
V gene: TRBV18
D gene: TRBD1
CDR3 protein: CASSRQGAKDSPLHF
CDR3 DNA: TGTGCCAGCTCACGACAGGGGGCGAAGGATTCACCCCTCCACTTT

J gene: TRBJ2-2
clone size: few
V gene: TRBV7-2
D gene: TRBD2
CDR3 protein: CASSLSPKRLAGVVGELFF
CDR3 DNA: TGTGCCAGCAGCTTAAGCCCAAAAAGACTAGCGGGAGTGGTCGGGGAGCTGTTTTTT

J gene: TRBJ2-3
clone size: few
V gene: TRBV19
D gene: NA
CDR3 protein: CASTSTSEVTDTQYF
CDR3 DNA: TGTGCCAGTACCTCGACTAGTGAGGTCACAGATACGCAGTATTTT

J gene: TRBJ2-1
clone size: many
V gene: TRBV7-3
D gene: NA
CDR3 protein: CASSRGGTYNEQFF
CDR3 DNA: TGTGCCAGCAGCCGAGGGGGGACCTACAATGAGCAGTTCTTC

J gene: TRBJ1-5
clone size: few
V gene: TRBV19
D gene: NA
CDR3 protein: CASSISPGRNQPQHF
CDR3 DNA: TGTGCCAGTAGTATAAGTCCGGGGCGTAATCAGCCCCAGCATTTT

J gene: TRBJ2-2
clone size: NA
V gene: TRBV24-1
D gene: NA
CDR3 protein: CATSDIAAATGELFF
CDR3 DNA: TGTGCCACCAGTGATATCGCGGCCGCTACCGGGGAGCTGTTTTTT

J gene: TRBJ2-7
clone size: NA
V gene: TRBV27
D gene: TRBD2
CDR3 protein: CASSYTPGGVKAYEQYF
CDR3 DNA: TGTGCCAGCAGTTATACCCCTGGGGGGGTAAAAGCCTACGAGCAGTACTTC

J gene: TRBJ2-7
clone size: few
V gene: TRBV20-1
D gene: TRBD2
CDR3 protein: CSARRASGSYEQYF
CDR3 DNA: TGCAGTGCTAGAAGGGCTAGCGGGAGTTACGAGCAGTACTTC

J gene: TRBJ2-5
clone size: many
V gene: TRBV12-3/TRBV12-4
D gene: NA
CDR3 protein: CASSSRGGEAETQYF
CDR3 DNA: TGTGCCAGCAGTTCCCGAGGAGGGGAAGCAGAGACCCAGTACTTC

J gene: TRBJ2-7
clone size: few
V gene: TRBV27
D gene: NA
CDR3 protein: CASSLGIGLAVNEQYF
CDR3 DNA: TGTGCCAGCAGTTTAGGAATCGGGCTAGCCGTCAACGAGCAGTACTTC

J gene: TRBJ2-1
clone size: NA
V gene: TRBV9
D gene: TRBD2
CDR3 protein: CASSVQTSVGSNEQFF
CDR3 DNA: TGTGCCAGCAGCGTCCAGACTAGCGTGGGAAGCAATGAGCAGTTCTTC

J gene: TRBJ1-6
clone size: NA
V gene: TRBV20-1
D gene: TRBD1
CDR3 protein: CSARDRGSYNSPLHF
CDR3 DNA: TGCAGTGCACGGGACAGGGGGTCCTATAATTCACCCCTCCACTTT

J gene: TRBJ2-2
clone size: few
V gene: TRBV5-1
D gene: NA
CDR3 protein: CASSLRGAVGELFF
CDR3 DNA: TGCGCCAGCAGCTTACGCGGGGCCGTCGGGGAGCTGTTTTTT

J gene: TRBJ1-2
clone size: NA
V gene: TRBV7-9
D gene: NA
CDR3 protein: CASSLARGYSFGYTF
CDR3 DNA: TGTGCCAGCAGCTTGGCGAGGGGCTATAGCTTCGGCTACACCTTC

J gene: TRBJ1-1
clone size: NA
V gene: TRBV6-1
D gene: NA
CDR3 protein: CASSVDPFGTEAFF
CDR3 DNA: TGTGCCAGCAGCGTAGACCCCTTCGGCACTGAAGCTTTCTTT

J gene: TRBJ2-7
clone size: NA
V gene: TRBV29-1
D gene: NA
CDR3 protein: CSVEDRQSYEQYF
CDR3 DNA: TGCAGCGTTGAAGATCGTCAGTCCTACGAGCAGTACTTC

J gene: TRBJ1-1
clone size: NA
V gene: TRBV7-9
D gene: NA
CDR3 protein: CASILATGAEAFF
CDR3 DNA: TGTGCCAGCATCCTAGCGACCGGCGCTGAAGCTTTCTTT

J gene: TRBJ2-3
clone size: NA
V gene: TRBV5-1
D gene: NA
CDR3 protein: CASSSGASSTDTQYF
CDR3 DNA: TGCGCCAGCAGCTCCGGGGCATCTAGCACAGATACGCAGTATTTT

J gene: TRBJ1-2
clone size: few
V gene: TRBV5-1
D gene: TRBD1
CDR3 protein: CASSLARDRIGNYGYTF
CDR3 DNA: TGCGCCAGCAGCTTGGCTCGGGACAGAATCGGGAACTATGGCTACACCTTC

J gene: TRBJ1-2
clone size: NA
V gene: TRBV12-3/TRBV12-4
D gene: TRBD1
CDR3 protein: CASSPGQGPGYTF
CDR3 DNA: TGTGCCAGCAGTCCCGGACAGGGTCCAGGCTACACCTTC

J gene: TRBJ1-6
clone size: NA
V gene: TRBV21-1
D gene: NA
CDR3 protein: CASSNRDWDSPLHF
CDR3 DNA: TGTGCCAGCAGCAACAGGGATTGGGACTCACCCCTCCACTTT

J gene: TRBJ1-1
clone size: few
V gene: TRBV12-3/TRBV12-4
D gene: NA
CDR3 protein: CASSLSGSWNTEAFF
CDR3 DNA: TGTGCCAGCAGTTTATCGGGGAGCTGGAACACTGAAGCTTTCTTT

J gene: TRBJ1-4
clone size: few
V gene: TRBV5-5
D gene: TRBD1
CDR3 protein: CASSSGGKVEKLFF
CDR3 DNA: TGTGCCAGCAGCTCAGGGGGCAAGGTTGAAAAACTGTTTTTT

J gene: TRBJ2-5
clone size: few
V gene: TRBV7-6
D gene: TRBD2
CDR3 protein: CASSSGRRGETQYF
CDR3 DNA: TGTGCCAGCAGCTCGGGACGGCGGGGGGAGACCCAGTACTTC

J gene: TRBJ2-5
clone size: few
V gene: TRBV6-2/TRBV6-3
D gene: TRBD2
CDR3 protein: CASGRREKETQYF
CDR3 DNA: TGTGCCAGCGGTAGGCGGGAGAAAGAGACCCAGTACTTC

J gene: TRBJ2-5
clone size: NA
V gene: TRBV27
D gene: NA
CDR3 protein: CASSLPAGREYF
CDR3 DNA: TGTGCCAGCAGTCTACCCGCGGGGCGAGAGTACTTC

J gene: TRBJ1-2
clone size: few
V gene: TRBV7-9
D gene: NA
CDR3 protein: CASRNPSDAGPLYGYTF
CDR3 DNA: TGTGCCAGCAGAAACCCCTCGGACGCGGGTCCACTCTATGGCTACACCTTC

J gene: TRBJ2-4
clone size: NA
V gene: TRBV12-3/TRBV12-4
D gene: NA
CDR3 protein: CASSLSGEDKNIQYF
CDR3 DNA: TGTGCCAGCAGTTTGTCAGGAGAGGATAAAAACATTCAGTACTTC

J gene: TRBJ1-1
clone size: NA
V gene: TRBV3-1
D gene: NA
CDR3 protein: CASSPAERDEAFF
CDR3 DNA: TGTGCCAGCAGCCCCGCGGAACGGGATGAAGCTTTCTTT

J gene: TRBJ2-5
clone size: NA
V gene: TRBV29-1
D gene: NA
CDR3 protein: CTSQGVGRETQYF
CDR3 DNA: TGCACCTCACAGGGTGTAGGGCGAGAGACCCAGTACTTC

J gene: TRBJ2-2
clone size: NA
V gene: TRBV3-1
D gene: NA
CDR3 protein: CASSQDPGWGELFF
CDR3 DNA: TGTGCCAGCAGCCAAGATCCAGGATGGGGGGAGCTGTTTTTT